This T cell receptor beta chain emerged from a study of blood T cells in healthy people across ages. About the research overall: Template switching recovered approximately one barcoded beta molecule for every two T cells. Study-level results: Diversity estimated from one million T cells was considered an underestimate.

Alongside a J-beta primer mix, a sample-barcoded 5' primer served in a second PCR lasting about 7 to 12 cycles. TCRdb independently ran MiXCR on the 5' RACE reads; one entry per CDR3 protein. The table records roughly 2 million distinct CDR3 sequences, approximately 50% of them present only once. This CDR3 has 15 amino acids. V was cut by 0 bases and J by 2 bases, with 11 bases left in between. Germline V lookup: CDR1 SGHRS, CDR2 YFSETQ. On this clonotype itself: Its target is unknown.

Source material: blood. The sequence was collected from a woman in her thirties or forties in good health. V gene TRBV5-1 combines with J gene TRBJ1-2, with D unclear. The CDR3 nucleotides are TGCGCCAGCAGCTTGGTGGACGGATTAAACTATGGCTACACCTTC. Translation gives CASSLVDGLNYGYTF.